This T cell receptor (beta chain) was sequenced during a study of OX40 agonist ivuxolimab in advanced cancers. Study information: The mean age was approximately 60 years, ranging from roughly 23 to 90, with 82.7% of participants male. General study findings and limits: The study found that CD8+ T cells averaged more expanded clones than CD4+. Circulating CD4+ and CD8+ T cells showed clonal expansion by week 6 at 0.1 to 3.0 mg/kg.

The CDR3 has 14 residues. V dropped 5 bases and J dropped 2 bases, with 10 bases sitting between them. The germline gives CDR1 KGHSY, CDR2 FQNENV. This clone was counted a single time. Its antigen is undetermined. Only in-frame clones appear in the TCRdb table, and some are missing; sequencing was by immunoSEQ multiplex PCR. In the table there are tens of thousands of clones, 88% of which are singletons. The gene calls are TRBV16 and TRBJ1-5; D unresolved. Source: CD4+ or CD8+ T cells sorted from blood, taken in a trial of the OX40 agonist ivuxolimab. This clonotype was sampled from an adult with an advanced solid tumor such as melanoma, head and neck, liver or kidney cancer. The CDR3 DNA follows: TGTGCCAGCAGCGCTAGCTCGGGCAATCAGCCCCAGCATTTT. Protein: CASSASSGNQPQHF. The full variable domain, its missing parts supplied by reference TRBV16 and TRBJ1-5, is GEEVAQTPKHLVRGEGQKAKLYCAPIKGHSYVFWYQQVLKNEFKFLISFQNENVFDETGMPKERFSAKCLPNSPCSLEIQATKLEDSAVYFCASSASSGNQPQHFGDGTRLSIL.